This note documents a single TCR beta chain sequence. The sample originates from a study of blood T cell dynamics during melanoma immunotherapy. The time point here: week 3, after first cycle of checkpoint inhibitor. Apart from a couple of fast progressors, RECIST 1.1 response was judged 12 weeks post-infusion. CDR3 length: 12 residues. The V gene's germline CDR1 is LNHDA and CDR2 SQIVND (reference sequence). Data came from immunoSEQ multiplex PCR; TCRdb stores just in-frame clones and leaves some out. The sample yields fewer than 6,000 clones, 80% to 85% seen once. This chain connects TRBV19 to TRBJ2-7; 10 nucleotides agree with TRBD1. This material consisted of blood, taken from a patient treated with checkpoint blockade. This TCR was recovered from a human donor with melanoma. The CDR3, as DNA: TGTGCGGCAGGGGACAGGGGTTACGAGCAGTACTTC. Protein: CAAGDRGYEQYF.